The 5 T cell receptor beta chains below were found in one sample sequenced in a study of T-cell reconstitution after alpha-beta-depleted transplantation in children. The TCRbeta library was prepared with unique molecular identifiers. MiXCR, run by TCRdb on the PCR reads, gives a single entry per CDR3 protein. The profile shows about 7,400 distinct CDR3 sequences, 25% to 35% of them singletons. The specimen comprised peripheral blood, sampled 60 days after TCRalphabeta/CD19-depleted stem cell transplant. These receptor sequences come from a boy younger than two who had a stem cell transplant for SCID, so the T cells may come from the graft donor.

By sample share, this clonotype is medium-sized. The genes are TRBV29-1 and TRBJ1-4; TRBD1 matches 9 bases. In germline, CDR1 is SQVTM, CDR2 ANQGSEA. V was pared by 5 bases and J by 5 bases, with 3 bases of the junction left unmatched. CDR3 length: 13 amino acids. The CDR3 sequence: CSVLGQGNEKLFF. The CDR3 region has the DNA TGCAGCGTTTTGGGACAGGGCAATGAAAAACTGTTTTTT.

This clonotype is termed medium-sized. The chain has TRBV20-1 and TRBJ1-3, with D hard to call. V lost 4 bases to trimming and J lost 0 bases, with 7 bases between them. There are 13 residues in the CDR3. Germline V gene sequence: CDR1 DFQATT, CDR2 SNEGSKA (reference sequence). The CDR3 region is CSANAFSGNTIYF. In DNA, the CDR3 is TGCAGTGCTAACGCCTTCTCTGGAAACACCATATATTTT.

This clonotype is labeled as medium-sized. This chain links TRBV12-5 with TRBJ1-1; TRBD1 is a possible D gene (5 bases). The CDR3 runs to 17 residues. Germline CDR1 reads LGHNT; CDR2 reads FRNRAP. The V gene lost 7 bases and the J gene lost 0 bases, with 21 bases spanning the gap. CDR3 sequence (DNA): TGTGCTAGTGCCATACCTCAGGGCGATGGGGTGAACACTGAAGCTTTCTTT. Protein product: CASAIPQGDGVNTEAFF.

Judged by abundance, this clonotype is medium-sized (0.01 to 0.1%). The chain uses TRBV5-1 and TRBJ1-6, with D hard to call. This CDR3 spans 16 amino acids. The ends were cut back, 0 bases at V and 3 bases at J, with 10 bases in the middle. Germline V gene data show CDR1 as SGHRS and CDR2 as YFSETQ. CDR3 residues: CASSLVGFYYNSPLHF. The CDR3, as DNA: TGCGCCAGCAGCTTGGTCGGATTTTACTATAATTCACCCCTCCACTTT.

This clonotype has ten or more counts. The rearrangement links TRBV6-5 to TRBJ1-5; weak D call: TRBD1 (6 bases). V was clipped by 10 bases and J by 1 base, with 23 bases between them. Looked up from germline, CDR1 is MNHEY and CDR2 is SVGAGI. The CDR3 sequence is 17 residues long. The CDR3 region is CATTQGVSPLSNQPQHF. CDR3 sequence (DNA): TGTGCCACCACACAGGGAGTCTCGCCCTTGAGCAATCAGCCCCAGCATTTT.